A selection of T cell receptor beta chains follows, all from one sample in a study of OX40 agonist ivuxolimab in advanced cancers. Using immunoSEQ multiplex PCR, the repertoire was profiled, and TCRdb retains in-frame clones only, with some absent. The sample holds 85,000 to 90,000 clones, approximately 89% seen once. The sequencing here drew on CD4+ or CD8+ T cells sorted from blood, taken in a trial of the OX40 agonist ivuxolimab. The receptors stem from an adult with an advanced solid tumor such as melanoma, head and neck, liver or kidney cancer. CDR3s include the opening cysteine and the closing phenylalanine or tryptophan. A D gene is named only where the DNA matches it firmly. Expanded clones are given a class, and other clones once, few, many or no size at all.

>-|-|TRBV5-1|TRBJ2-1
TGCGCCAGCAGCTTCACAGGGGACTCATCCCTCTACAATGAGCAGTTCTTC
CASSFTGDSSLYNEQFF
>-|-|TRBV28|TRBJ1-1
TGTGCCAGCAGCGCTCGACCTCTGAACACTGAAGCTTTCTTT
CASSARPLNTEAFF
>TRBD2|few|TRBV18|TRBJ2-6
TGTGCCAGCTCACCCTCCGGGACTAGCGTCATCTCTGGGGCCAACGTCCTGACTTTC
CASSPSGTSVISGANVLTF
>TRBD2|-|TRBV5-6|TRBJ2-7
TGTGCCAGCAGCTGGGGGGCTAGCGGGTACGAGCAGTACTTC
CASSWGASGYEQYF
>-|once|TRBV6-5|TRBJ1-2
TGTGCCAGCAGGGCCAGGGTGTATGGCTACACCTTC
CASRARVYGYTF
>-|-|TRBV28|TRBJ2-1
TGTGCCAGCGGGGGAGGCGGAGCCTCGGGAAATGAGCAGTTCTTC
CASGGGGASGNEQFF
>-|-|TRBV5-1|TRBJ2-1
TGCGCCAGCAGCTCGGACAAGAACTACAATGAGCAGTTCTTC
CASSSDKNYNEQFF
>-|-|TRBV7-9|TRBJ1-6
TGTGCCAGCGAGACAGCCTATAATTCACCCCTCCACTTT
CASETAYNSPLHF
>-|few|TRBV9|TRBJ2-2
TGTGCCAGCAGCGTAGTCGGTCGAGCAGATGGGGGGCTGTTTTTT
CASSVVGRADGGLFF
>TRBD2|-|TRBV30|TRBJ2-7
TGTGCCTGGAGTCCAGGACTAGCGGGAGTATACTACGAGCAGTACTTC
CAWSPGLAGVYYEQYF
>TRBD2|-|TRBV19|TRBJ2-6
TGTGCCAGTAGTTCTCGGCTAGCGGATTACTCTGGGGCCAACGTCCTGACTTTC
CASSSRLADYSGANVLTF